This is a list of T cell receptor beta chains from one sample in a study of cytomegalovirus exposure and HLA in healthy donors. Some clones are missing from TCRdb's copy, which holds only in-frame ones; the method was immunoSEQ multiplex PCR. The table has approximately 100,000 clones, approximately 9% seen once. Sequenced material: PBMCs. Receptors were obtained from a man aged 50 to 60 in good health and CMV-seropositive. The CDR3 runs from the conserved cysteine through the conserved F or W. D genes are given only for firm matches. A clone size is listed for some rows: how often the clone was seen (once, few, many), or a class if it is expanded.

abundance,v_gene,j_gene,d_gene,CDR3nt,CDR3aa
-,TRBV4-3,TRBJ1-4,TRBD1,TGCGCCAGCAGCCAAGAATGGGGACAGAGCCATGAAAAACTGTTTTTT,CASSQEWGQSHEKLFF
-,TRBV19,TRBJ2-7,-,TGTGCCAGTAGTATCTCCCCCAGGGAACCCCTTTACTTC,CASSISPREPLYF
-,TRBV6-5,TRBJ1-5,TRBD1,TGTGCCAGTTGGGGACAGTTAAATCAGCCCCAGCATTTT,CASWGQLNQPQHF
-,TRBV28,TRBJ2-3,TRBD1,TGTGCCAGCAGTTTAGTTTTACAGGGGATTGCTAGCACAGATACGCAGTATTTT,CASSLVLQGIASTDTQYF
-,TRBV6-1,TRBJ2-7,TRBD1,TGTGCCAGCACCTCACCGGGACAGAACTACGAGCAGTACTTC,CASTSPGQNYEQYF
few,TRBV6-5,TRBJ2-2,-,TGTGCCAGCAGTTACCGCAGGGCCACCGGGGAGCTGTTTTTT,CASSYRRATGELFF
few,TRBV9,TRBJ1-2,-,TGTGCCAGCAGCGTCGAGGCAAAATCCTATGGCTACACCTTC,CASSVEAKSYGYTF
few,TRBV28,TRBJ2-7,TRBD1,TGTGCCAGCAGTTACATGGGACAGGAACGCCCACCCTATAACTACTACGAGCAGTACTTC,CASSYMGQERPPYNYYEQYF
-,TRBV29-1,TRBJ2-1,TRBD2,TGCAGCGTTGAAGATAGGGGACTAGAGCAGTTCTTC,CSVEDRGLEQFF
-,TRBV11-2,TRBJ2-3,TRBD1,TGTGCCAGCAGCTTAAGGGACAGGGTCACAGATACGCAGTATTTT,CASSLRDRVTDTQYF
few,TRBV19,TRBJ2-3,-,TGTGCCAGTAGCCCATCTTCGGGAGCCTCTAGCACAGATACGCAGTATTTT,CASSPSSGASSTDTQYF
few,TRBV9,TRBJ1-6,TRBD1,TGTGCCAGCAGCGTAGACGGACAGGGCAATTCACCCCTCCACTTT,CASSVDGQGNSPLHF
-,TRBV5-4,TRBJ1-1,TRBD1,TGTGCCAGCAGCCCAACAGGGGCGCAGGGAGCTTTCTTT,CASSPTGAQGAFF
-,TRBV7-2,TRBJ2-7,-,TGTGCCAGCAGCTTAGCGATGGGGGGCGAGCAGTACTTC,CASSLAMGGEQYF
few,TRBV18,TRBJ2-7,-,TGTGCCAGCTCACCACCGCGGCCAGCCTACGAGCAGTACTTC,CASSPPRPAYEQYF
-,TRBV5-1,TRBJ2-1,TRBD2,TGCGCCAGCAGCATAACTAGCGGAGTGAGGAATGAGCAGTTCTTC,CASSITSGVRNEQFF
-,TRBV19,TRBJ2-7,TRBD2,TGTGCCACCAGTAGCGGGGATTTACGCGAGCAGTACTTC,CATSSGDLREQYF
-,TRBV18,TRBJ2-1,TRBD1,TGTGCCAGCTCCCTAGGGGACAGGGCCTCCAATGAGCAGTTCTTC,CASSLGDRASNEQFF
many,TRBV7-2,TRBJ2-1,-,TGTGCCAGCAGCTTAGTCGGGGGCAGACAGGGACAGCAGTTCTTC,CASSLVGGRQGQQFF
-,TRBV10-3,TRBJ1-4,-,TGTGCCATCAGTTCGGGGAACACTGCAACTAATGAAAAACTGTTTTTT,CAISSGNTATNEKLFF
-,TRBV5-1,TRBJ2-7,-,TGCGCCAGCAGCTTAGGTAGCATCGACGGCGAGCAGTACTTC,CASSLGSIDGEQYF
-,TRBV18,TRBJ2-5,TRBD1,TGTGCCAGCTCACCCGGGACAGGTAACGAAGAGACCCAGTACTTC,CASSPGTGNEETQYF
-,TRBV10-3,TRBJ2-1,TRBD1,TGTGCCATCGGCTCGACAGGGGTGGATGAGCAGTTCTTC,CAIGSTGVDEQFF
once,TRBV28,TRBJ1-2,TRBD1,TGTGCCAGCAGTTTAGGACAGGGAGATGGCTACACCTTC,CASSLGQGDGYTF
few,TRBV10-3,TRBJ1-6,TRBD1,TGTGCCATCAGTGAGAGAGGGGGGACAGCATCTTCACCCCTCCACTTT,CAISERGGTASSPLHF
-,TRBV6-6,TRBJ2-2,-,TGTGCCAGCAGATCGGGACTCCGGAAGCTGTTTTTT,CASRSGLRKLFF
few,TRBV5-4,TRBJ2-2,-,TGTGCCAGCAGCTTGGGGACTAACGATGGGGGGGAGCTGTTTTTT,CASSLGTNDGGELFF
few,TRBV7-9,TRBJ2-5,TRBD2,TGTGCCAGCAGCTTATGGACTAGCGGACAAGAGACCCAGTACTTC,CASSLWTSGQETQYF
few,TRBV5-1,TRBJ2-7,-,TGCGCCAGCAGCCCAGAACCGGGCAGGGGATACGAGCAGTACTTC,CASSPEPGRGYEQYF
few,TRBV7-8,TRBJ2-1,-,TGTGCCAGCAGCTTACTCAGGGGAGATGATGAGCAGTTCTTC,CASSLLRGDDEQFF
few,TRBV6-4,TRBJ2-4,-,TGTGCCAGCAGTGACTCGAAAACCATTGGGCAGAATCTAGCCAAAAACATTCAGTACTTC,CASSDSKTIGQNLAKNIQYF
-,TRBV7-2,TRBJ2-2,-,TGTGCCAGCAGCTCGCGAGGCGGGAACACCGGGGAGCTGTTTTTT,CASSSRGGNTGELFF
-,TRBV5-1,TRBJ2-1,-,TGCGCCAGCAGCTGGACAACTAACAATGAGCAGTTCTTC,CASSWTTNNEQFF
-,TRBV9,TRBJ2-1,TRBD2,TGTGCCAGCAGTGCAGTTCTAGCGGGAGAGAACAATGAGCAGTTCTTC,CASSAVLAGENNEQFF
medium-sized,TRBV5-4,TRBJ1-4,TRBD1,TGTGCCAGCAGCTGGGGACAGGGCAGTGAAAAACTGTTTTTT,CASSWGQGSEKLFF
-,TRBV5-1,TRBJ2-3,TRBD2,TGCGCCAGCAGCCTGGGAGGGAGATCTACAACAGATACGCAGTATTTT,CASSLGGRSTTDTQYF
-,TRBV4-1,TRBJ2-7,-,TGCGCCAGCAGCCTGGAGGCCGGAAACTACGAGCAGTACTTC,CASSLEAGNYEQYF
few,TRBV27,TRBJ2-7,TRBD1,TGTGCCAGCTCCCGGGACAGATACTACGAGCAGTACTTC,CASSRDRYYEQYF
-,TRBV10-2,TRBJ1-6,-,TGCGCCAGCAGTGAGGACAACAATTCACCCCTCCACTTT,CASSEDNNSPLHF
-,TRBV5-4,TRBJ2-7,TRBD2,TGTGCCAGCAGCTTGTACGCTAGCGGGGCCTACGAGCAGTACTTC,CASSLYASGAYEQYF
-,TRBV5-1,TRBJ2-3,-,TGCGCCAGCAGGGTGGACACCACCCCCACAGATACGCAGTATTTT,CASRVDTTPTDTQYF
few,TRBV28,TRBJ1-1,TRBD1,TGTGCCAGCAGTCGGACAGGGGGCACCGGCACTGAAGCTTTCTTT,CASSRTGGTGTEAFF
-,TRBV5-5,TRBJ1-3,-,TGTGCCAGCAGCTTGGATTCGGGTTCTGGAAACACCATATATTTT,CASSLDSGSGNTIYF
few,TRBV7-8,TRBJ1-4,-,TGTGCCAGCAGAGACAGGAAGAATGAAAAACTGTTTTTT,CASRDRKNEKLFF
-,TRBV25-1,TRBJ1-1,-,TGTGCCAGCTCAGAAAGTGTCGGGGGGAACACTGAAGCTTTCTTT,CASSESVGGNTEAFF